Listed below are T cell receptor beta chains from one sample, sequenced in a study of blood T cell repertoires in COVID-19. Produced via immunoSEQ multiplex PCR; TCRdb's table is partial and in-frame only. The table lists some 320,000 clones, roughly nine tenths of them singletons. The sequenced sample was peripheral blood. These receptor sequences come from a woman aged 30 to 39 with COVID-19, enrolled during active disease. The CDR3 runs from the conserved cysteine through the conserved F or W. Fields, in order: J gene, D gene, V gene, clone size, CDR3 DNA, CDR3 protein. D genes are given only for firm matches. A row's size may be missing; if present it is once, few, many or a size class.

TRBJ2-2 . TRBV27 . TGTGCCAGCAGTCCCTCGCGGGTTACCGGGGAGCTGTTTTTT CASSPSRVTGELFF
TRBJ2-5 . TRBV2 . TGTGCCTTTTCCGGAATGCTAGGCGAGACCCAGTACTTC CAFSGMLGETQYF
TRBJ2-1 TRBD1 TRBV5-4 . TGTGCCAGCAGCTTCCGACAGGGGAGGCCTGGAAACCGGTACAATGAGCAGTTCTTC CASSFRQGRPGNRYNEQFF
TRBJ1-1 . TRBV4-1 . TGCGCCAGCAGCCAAGATCCGAGCAGAGCAGACAGGAACACTGAAGCTTTCTTT CASSQDPSRADRNTEAFF
TRBJ1-6 . TRBV27 . TGTGCCAGCAGTCCCACAGGGTCCAATTCACCCCTCCACTTT CASSPTGSNSPLHF
TRBJ1-1 . TRBV28 . TGTGCCAGCAGCACCCCGGGGACAGAAGCTTTCTTT CASSTPGTEAFF
TRBJ2-2 . TRBV5-4 . TGTGCCAGCACCCCCGACTCCGCGAACACCGGGGAGCTGTTTTTT CASTPDSANTGELFF
TRBJ2-5 . TRBV21-1 . TGTGCCAGCAGCGACAGCGGGGGCTTCGAGCGGACCCAGTACTTC CASSDSGGFERTQYF
TRBJ2-7 . TRBV6-5 . TGTGCCAGCAGTTACTCGGCGGGTCGGAGAATCTACGAGCAGTACTTC CASSYSAGRRIYEQYF
TRBJ1-1 TRBD1 TRBV19 . TGTGCCAGTAGCAGGGGGCTGAACACTGAAGCTTTCTTT CASSRGLNTEAFF
TRBJ2-5 TRBD1 TRBV29-1 . TGCAGCGTGGAGGGACAGGGGTTGAGAAAGACCCAGTACTTC CSVEGQGLRKTQYF
TRBJ2-1 . TRBV7-9 . TGTGCCAGCAGCTACGGGGGCGGGGGCCGGAATGAGCAGTTCTTC CASSYGGGGRNEQFF
TRBJ1-5 . TRBV19 . TGTGCCAGTAAAGTCGGCACACAGGGAACAAATCAGCCCCAGCATTTT CASKVGTQGTNQPQHF
TRBJ2-1 . TRBV10-3 . TGTGCCATCAGTGAGCCCCTCAGCAATGAGCAGTTCTTC CAISEPLSNEQFF
TRBJ1-1 . TRBV25-1 . TGTGCCACCAGCGCGGGGGACACTGAAGCTTTCTTT CATSAGDTEAFF
TRBJ1-6 . TRBV19 . TGTGCCAGTAGTATGAGTCCGGGGAATTCACCCCTCCACTTT CASSMSPGNSPLHF
TRBJ2-2 . TRBV6-5 . TGTGCCAGCAGGGCCGGGACACACACCGGGGAGCTGTTTTTT CASRAGTHTGELFF
TRBJ1-2 TRBD1 TRBV28 . TGTGCCAGCAGTTTTTGGCCAGGGGGCGCCGACTATGGCTACACCTTC CASSFWPGGADYGYTF
TRBJ1-6 . TRBV20-1 . TGCAGTGTCGGGAGTCTCCACTTT CSVGSLHF
TRBJ1-3 . TRBV10-2 . TGCGCCAGCAGTGAGGGAGGGTCTGGAAACACCATATATTTT CASSEGGSGNTIYF
TRBJ1-1 . TRBV2 . TGTGCCAGCAGTGATGAAGGGGAAACTTTCTTT CASSDEGETFF
TRBJ2-3 TRBD2 TRBV27 . TGTGCCAGCGGCCGGCGGGGGGGGCGCGATACGCAGTATTTT CASGRRGGRDTQYF
TRBJ2-1 TRBD2 TRBV19 . TGTGCCAGTAGTTGGCGGGGGGCCACCGGTGAGCAGTTCTTC CASSWRGATGEQFF
TRBJ1-5 . TRBV18 . TGTGCCAGCTCACCACTACGGGATAGCAATCAGCCCCAGCATTTT CASSPLRDSNQPQHF
TRBJ2-7 . TRBV5-1 . TGCGCCAGCAGCTTGGGTGCGGACGAGCAGTACTTC CASSLGADEQYF
TRBJ2-1 TRBD2 TRBV6-5 . TGTGCCAGCAGTTACTCGATTGCCGGGGGGTGGAATGAGCAGTTCTTC CASSYSIAGGWNEQFF
TRBJ1-5 TRBD1 TRBV2 . TGTGCCAGCAGTGGACAGGGGGCGAGGAATCAGCCCCAGCATTTT CASSGQGARNQPQHF
TRBJ2-7 . TRBV12-2 . TGTGCAAGTCGCCCTACGGGGGGGCCGACGCCCTACGAGCAGTACTTC CASRPTGGPTPYEQYF
TRBJ2-5 TRBD2 TRBV2 . TGTGCCAGCAGTGGACTAGCGGGGGGAGAGACCCAGTACTTC CASSGLAGGETQYF
TRBJ1-4 TRBD1 TRBV18 . TGTGCCAGCTCACCGACAGGGTCGCATGAAAAACTGTTTTTT CASSPTGSHEKLFF
TRBJ2-3 . TRBV5-5 once TGTGCCAGCAGCTTGGCACAGGGTGTTGATACGCAGTATTTT CASSLAQGVDTQYF
TRBJ1-2 . TRBV30 . TGTGCCTGGAGTGGTATGTCTATGGGCTACACCTTC CAWSGMSMGYTF
TRBJ1-2 . TRBV2 . TGTGCCAGCACCCAGGACAGACTGTTCTATGGCTACACCTTC CASTQDRLFYGYTF
TRBJ2-7 . TRBV19 . TGTGCCAGTTCCATGGGTTGGCAGAGGCCCTACGAGCAGTACTTC CASSMGWQRPYEQYF
TRBJ2-7 . TRBV19 . TGTGTCCCAACGGCGGCTAGAGAACCCGACTCCTACGAGCAGTACTTC CVPTAAREPDSYEQYF
TRBJ2-5 . TRBV20-1 . TGCAGTGCTCCCCAGAGAGGGACCCAGTACTTC CSAPQRGTQYF
TRBJ2-7 TRBD2 TRBV7-2 . TGTGCCAGCAGCCGCCCGACTAGCGGGGGTCTAATCCCCTACGAGCAGTACTTC CASSRPTSGGLIPYEQYF
TRBJ2-7 . TRBV19 . TGTGCCAGTAGTATAGGTCACAGTTCCCACGAGCAGTACTTC CASSIGHSSHEQYF
TRBJ2-7 . TRBV19 . TGTGCCAGTAGTTACCAGGGTTACGAGCAGTACTTC CASSYQGYEQYF
TRBJ1-1 . TRBV6-5 . TGTGCCAGCAGTTACTCCCGAGAATACACTGAAGCTTTCTTT CASSYSREYTEAFF
TRBJ1-2 TRBD1 TRBV5-4 once TGTGCCAGCAGCTTGAGACAGGGTGTTAATGGCTACACCTTC CASSLRQGVNGYTF
TRBJ1-1 . TRBV7-9 . TGTGCCAGTCCAGGGCTTAGCACTGAAGCTTTCTTT CASPGLSTEAFF
TRBJ1-5 . TRBV11-2 . TGTGCCAGCAGCTTATCGGGGCAGCCCCAGCATTTT CASSLSGQPQHF
TRBJ2-7 . TRBV6-5 . TGTGCCAGCAGTTACCCGAGGTCGGCAGTTCCCGAGCAGTACTTC CASSYPRSAVPEQYF
TRBJ1-1 . TRBV6-5 . TGTGCCAGCAGGATATCGCGGAGCGGAAACACTGAAGCTTTCTTT CASRISRSGNTEAFF